The clone carrying this T cell receptor (beta chain) was seen repeatedly, ten times or more. Its cognate antigen is unknown. The sample originates from a study of T cell repertoires in cytomegalovirus infection. Study-level information: Matching HLA type and CMV infection were both indicated by public TCR beta signatures.

Study-wide results and limits: HLA-C-restricted, CMV-specific TCR beta clonotypes were dominant ex vivo.

V was cut by 1 base and J by 3 bases, with 13 bases left in between. The CDR3 has 15 residues. Germline CDR1 is SGHTA and CDR2 is FQGNSA. TCRdb reanalysed the reads using MiXCR and keeps one entry per CDR3 protein. The sample contains some 130,000 distinct CDR3 sequences, roughly a quarter of which appear only once. This chain connects TRBV7-2 to TRBJ2-7; D possibly corresponds to TRBD2 (5 bases). The sequencing sample was made of PBMCs, sequenced either directly or after in vitro stimulation (not recorded which). The source of this sequence is a human donor in good health (CMV status not recorded). Some clones in this sample may be carry-over from other donors' samples. The CDR3 is CASSLGPSIIYEQYV. As DNA, the CDR3 is TGTGCCAGCAGCTTAGGGCCTAGCATCATCTACGAGCAGTACGTC.